This T cell receptor beta chain was sequenced in a study of human T cells and chemical hapten exposure. Study-level results: Among expanded TCRs, significantly more large CDR3 similarity clusters formed than among controls.

Time point here: patch test 1, 2 weeks after DPC sensitization. Treatment here: therapeutic diphenylcyclopropenone sensitization with weekly scalp DPC. TCRdb called the RACE reads again in MiXCR, with one record for every CDR3 protein. The data show 100,000 or so distinct CDR3 sequences, 10% to 13% seen once. CDR3 size: 14 residues. Trimming took off 8 bases at V and 1 base at J, with 11 bases between the two ends. Germline V gives CDR1 LGHDT, CDR2 YNNKEL (reference sequence). This clonotype was seen only a few times. Its specificity is unknown. This material consisted of whole blood, taken in connection with sensitization to the hapten diphenylcyclopropenone (DPC). The sequence derives from a middle-aged man with alopecia areata. Some clones in this sample may be carry-over from other donors' samples. V is TRBV3-1 and J is TRBJ2-2; D is perhaps TRBD1 (5 bases). The CDR3 coding sequence is TGTGCCAGCGGTCTAGGACAGAACACCGGGGAGCTGTTTTTT. Amino acid sequence: CASGLGQNTGELFF.